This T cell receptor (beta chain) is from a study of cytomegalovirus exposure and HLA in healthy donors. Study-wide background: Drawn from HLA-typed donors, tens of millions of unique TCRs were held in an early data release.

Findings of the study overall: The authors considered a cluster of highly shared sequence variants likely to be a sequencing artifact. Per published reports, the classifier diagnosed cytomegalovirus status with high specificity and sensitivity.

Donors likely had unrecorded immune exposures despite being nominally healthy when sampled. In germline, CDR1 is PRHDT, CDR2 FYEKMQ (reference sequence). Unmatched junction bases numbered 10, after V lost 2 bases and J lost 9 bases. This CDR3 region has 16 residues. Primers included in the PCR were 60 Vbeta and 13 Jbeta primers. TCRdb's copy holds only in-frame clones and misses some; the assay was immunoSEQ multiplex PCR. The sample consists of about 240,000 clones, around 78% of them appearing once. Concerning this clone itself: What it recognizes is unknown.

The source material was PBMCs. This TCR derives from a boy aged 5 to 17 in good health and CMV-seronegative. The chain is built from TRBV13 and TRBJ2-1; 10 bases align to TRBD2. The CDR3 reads CASSLISERGGGEQFF. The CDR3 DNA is TGTGCCAGCAGCTTAATTTCCGAGCGGGGGGGCGGTGAGCAGTTCTTC.